This T cell receptor (beta chain) was identified during a study of Tregs in tolerant kidney transplant recipients (dated by TCRdb to the late 2010s). Regarding the research as a whole: Additional Treg samples were obtained by sorting recipient CD4+CD25+CD127- cells from a roughly three-day mixed lymphocyte reaction with belatacept, in some cases after a subsequent approximately five-day donor restimulation. During sorting of primary belatacept mixed lymphocyte reaction cultures, recipient cells were distinguished from donor cells with antibodies. The study used TCRbeta sequencing to identify donor-specific regulatory T cells before combined kidney and bone marrow transplantation, then tracked those cells after transplant. TCRbeta repertoire sequencing was used in a few healthy controls to compare several methods for expanding Tregs specific for an allogeneic donor. What the study reported, not specific to this receptor: Expanding Tregs with activated donor B cells appeared to identify the most biologically relevant and donor-specific TCRbeta repertoire. The study was limited by small patient numbers, and the findings need validation in larger populations and under other immunosuppression protocols. Biological reproducibility was not examined directly, but technical replication error appeared to be minimal.

For TCRbeta CDR3 sequencing, genomic DNA from the sorted cells was extracted using the QIAGEN DNeasy Blood and Tissue Kit. High-throughput TCRbeta CDR3 sequencing was carried out commercially through immunoSEQ, with PCR amplification with bias correction and internal controls included. The published analysis was carried out like this. Unique productive TCRbeta sequences were defined by CDR3 nucleotide sequence where primers matched, otherwise by CDR3 amino acid sequence with Vbeta and Jbeta genes. Donor-reactive sequences were defined as at least 5-fold expanded in CFSE-low cells versus unstimulated cells, with frequency of at least 0.01% in CFSE-low cells. Repertoire divergence was quantified by Jensen-Shannon divergence calculated from the top 100 TCRbeta sequences ranked by frequency. For samples with multiple sequencing runs, sorting error was corrected separately for each run before the runs were pooled. TCRdb carries this immuneACCESS record with in-frame sequences only. Its versions omit some clonotypes, under half of them owing to an unresolved V gene in the studies checked, with the rest unexplained. V and J calls plus clone size are reproduced from that table; the DNA served to infer D and trimming. This sample gives some 20,000 clones in total; about three fifths of them show up just once. Roughly 3.5% of the sample rests with the top ten.

A note on this clone: Its antigen is unknown. Base-call qualities are not available, and no considerably larger clone is one nucleotide away.

Trimmed from V: 6 bases; trimmed from J: 8 bases; junction bases lacking a gene match: 14. CDR1 and CDR2 were assigned from the germline V gene (reference sequence) as MNHNY and SVGAGI. From the cysteine up to the phenylalanine, the CDR3 has a length of 15 residues. Of all the DNA, just the CDR3 is kept, 45 bases in frame from base 1. Blood from healthy controls was obtained either as purchased buffy coats or from healthy volunteers. Healthy control blood was processed by Ficoll density gradient to PBMCs and cryopreserved; patient PBMCs were collected before and after transplant. This receptor was identified in a human donor in good health. The specimen sequenced was Tregs from blood cultured with allogeneic cells. The chain links TRBV6-6 with TRBJ1-2, and 8 junctional nucleotides match TRBD1. The bases read TGTGCCAGCAGCCTTACTCGGCAGGGGGCACCCGGCTACACCTTC. Translated, this is CASSLTRQGAPGYTF.